This T cell receptor (beta chain) was identified during a study of T cell changes during pregnancy in multiple sclerosis. Germline V lookup: CDR1 SGHRS, CDR2 YFSETQ. Trimming removed 4 bases from V and 0 bases from J; junction bases left unmatched: 6. The CDR3 length is 17 residues. A word on this clone: The same CDR3 is also encoded by other DNA sequences in this sample.

Produced via immunoSEQ multiplex PCR; TCRdb's table is partial and in-frame only. The sample carries about 100,000 clones, 90% recorded once. This specimen was peripheral blood, taken in the second trimester of pregnancy. The V and J genes are TRBV5-1 and TRBJ1-6, with 8 nucleotides matching TRBD1. The TCR sequence derives from a female donor in good health, enrolled as a control in a pregnancy study. CDR3 sequence (DNA): TGCGCCAGCAGCCCTGGACAGGGAAGCTCCTATAATTCACCCCTCCACTTT. Its translation is CASSPGQGSSYNSPLHF.